The 27 T cell receptor beta chains below come from one sample, sequenced in a study of identical twins. From the 5' RACE reads, TCRdb called clonotypes with MiXCR, one entry per CDR3 protein. The sample lists a few hundred thousand distinct CDR3 sequences, roughly 13% occurring once. This same sample was also part of a study on yellow fever vaccine responses in identical twins.

The source material was memory (CD45RO+) T cells sorted from blood. The receptors stem from a woman aged 18-29 years in good health.

In regard to this clonotype: A single base separates this from a much larger clone, so it may be a read error. This sequence joins TRBV4-3 and TRBJ2-2; 10 nucleotides line up with TRBD1. Per the germline V gene, CDR1 is LGHNA and CDR2 is YSLEER. The V and J ends lost 5 bases and 3 bases, in that order; junction bases with no gene match: 15. This CDR3 has 19 amino acids. For the CDR3, the DNA is TGCGCCAGCAGCACAGATGGGACAGGGGCGGGTCAGCACACCGGGGAGCTGTTTTTT. Protein product: CASSTDGTGAGQHTGELFF.

This clonotype was seen only a few times. The chain links TRBV27 to TRBJ1-1; a possible D gene is TRBD1 (5 bases). Trimming removed 6 bases from V and 5 bases from J, with 19 bases in between. CDR3 length: 15 residues. The germline gives CDR1 MNHEY, CDR2 SMNVEV (reference sequence). The DNA of the CDR3 is TGTGCCAGCAGCCCTTCCAGGGAGGTTAAAACTGAAGCTTTCTTT. It encodes CASSPSREVKTEAFF.

This clonotype was seen a few times. This chain uses TRBV29-1 with TRBJ2-5, with D unclear. V was pared by 4 bases and J by 5 bases, with 2 bases between. Germline values: CDR1 SQVTM, CDR2 ANQGSEA. This CDR3 region has 9 residues. The CDR3 here is CSVGETQYF. The CDR3 DNA follows: TGCAGCGTTGGGGAGACCCAGTACTTC.

This clonotype was counted only a few times. The DNA of the CDR3 is TGTGCCAGCAGGCCCAGCGGGAAGGGCACCGGGGAGCTGTTTTTT. Protein: CASRPSGKGTGELFF. The chain is built from TRBV11-2 and TRBJ2-2, with 7 positions matching TRBD2. V trimming: 6 bases; J trimming: 4 bases; junction bases outside the gene matches: 8. The CDR3 runs 15 residues. CDR1 is SGHAT, CDR2 FQNNGV, per germline.

There are many counts of this clonotype. The gene calls are TRBV4-1 and TRBJ1-1; D unresolved. Germline V lookup: CDR1 MGHRA, CDR2 YSYEKL. The V and J ends lost 0 bases and 1 base respectively, with 18 bases between them. CDR3 length equals 18 residues. The CDR3, as DNA: TGCGCCAGCAGCCAAGATCCTCCGCAGATGGGCTCGAACACTGAAGCTTTCTTT. It encodes CASSQDPPQMGSNTEAFF.

This clonotype came up many times. The chain is built from TRBV4-3 and TRBJ2-7, with D tentatively TRBD2 (5 bases). The CDR3 loop spans 15 amino acids. Trimming cost V 0 bases and J 2 bases, with 11 bases left between them. Germline V gives CDR1 LGHNA, CDR2 YSLEER. In nucleotides, the CDR3 is TGCGCCAGCAGCCAAGATTCAGCGGAGGCCTACGAGCAGTACTTC. Residues: CASSQDSAEAYEQYF.

V usage is TRBV7-9 and J usage is TRBJ2-7; no firm D call. In germline, CDR1 is SEHNR, CDR2 FQNEAQ (reference sequence). The length of the CDR3 is 14 residues. V lost 4 bases and J 3 bases, leaving 13 bases between the germline ends. CDR3 protein: CASSSVGRIYEQYF. The CDR3 nucleotides read TGTGCCAGCAGCTCTGTCGGACGGATCTACGAGCAGTACTTC. The whole variable domain, filled in from reference TRBV7-9 and TRBJ2-7, reads DTGVSQNPRHKITKRGQNVTFRCDPISEHNRLYWYRQTLGQGPEFLTYFQNEAQLEKSRLLSDRFSAERPKGSFSTLEIQRTEQGDSAMYLCASSSVGRIYEQYFGPGTRLTVT.

This clonotype was counted at least ten times. The chain is built from TRBV4-2 and TRBJ2-4; TRBD2 matches at 13 bases. The CDR3 sequence is 20 residues long. In germline, CDR1 is LGHNA, CDR2 YNFKEQ. V trimming: 4 bases; J trimming: 0 bases; junction bases outside the gene matches: 12. The CDR3 region is CASSLLPLAGGRGAKNIQYF. The CDR3 DNA reads as TGTGCCAGCAGCCTCCTCCCACTAGCGGGGGGGAGAGGAGCCAAAAACATTCAGTACTTC.

This clonotype has just a few counts. The chain uses TRBV10-3 and TRBJ1-1; 7 bases fit TRBD1. CDR1 and CDR2 from the germline V gene are ENHRY and SYGVKD. After removal of 6 bases from V and 8 bases from J, the junction contained 9 bases not matched to a gene. The CDR3 has 13 residues. The chain's CDR3 is CAIRSRTGEEAFF. CDR3 bases: TGTGCCATCAGGAGTAGGACAGGAGAAGAAGCTTTCTTT.

This rearrangement joins TRBV27 to TRBJ2-3, with 9 bases fitting TRBD1. The CDR3 runs 13 residues. The germline CDR1 and CDR2 sequences are MNHEY and SMNVEV (reference sequence). Germline trimming cut 6 bases from V and 7 bases from J; bases unmatched to any gene: 5. The DNA for the CDR3 is TGTGCCAGCAGGAGGACAGGGGAACATACGCAGTATTTT. Translated, it gives CASRRTGEHTQYF.

In this sample, this clonotype turned up a few times. The CDR3 loop is CASSLRGDRGTETQYF. The CDR3 DNA reads TGTGCCAGCAGCTTACGGGGGGACAGGGGAACGGAGACCCAGTACTTC. This sequence joins TRBV11-2 and TRBJ2-5; 10 bases line up with TRBD1. With V trimmed by 2 bases and J by 5 bases, 8 bases remained unmatched. Germline V CDR1 and CDR2: SGHAT, FQNNGV. This CDR3 region has 16 residues.

The gene calls are TRBV11-2 and TRBJ2-7, with 11 bases fitting TRBD2. The CDR3 is made up of 17 amino acids. V trimming: 3 bases; J trimming: 0 bases; junction bases outside the gene matches: 7. In germline, CDR1 is SGHAT, CDR2 FQNNGV. CDR3 sequence reads: CASSFRSSGGHSYEQYF. CDR3 DNA: TGTGCCAGCAGCTTCCGATCTAGCGGGGGGCACTCCTACGAGCAGTACTTC.

This clonotype was recorded at least ten times. CDR3 sequence reads: CASSLALDNEQFF. The CDR3 DNA sequence: TGCGCCAGCAGCTTGGCCTTGGACAATGAGCAGTTCTTC. V gene TRBV5-1 combines with J gene TRBJ2-1; D is unresolved. The V gene lost 0 bases and the J gene lost 5 bases, with 6 bases spanning the gap. The CDR3 sequence is 13 residues long. Germline CDR1 SGHRS, CDR2 YFSETQ.

V and J are TRBV5-1 and TRBJ2-3; D is unresolved. Germline CDR1 SGHRS, CDR2 YFSETQ. V gave up 2 bases and J gave up 0 bases, with 7 bases separating them. CDR3 length: 14 amino acids. CDR3 nucleotide sequence: TGCGCCAGCAGCTTTCGACAAAGCACAGATACGCAGTATTTT. It is translated as CASSFRQSTDTQYF.

The V gene is TRBV5-5, the J gene TRBJ2-3; 7 bases map to TRBD1. Per the germline V gene, CDR1 is SGHKS and CDR2 is YYEKEE (reference sequence). The CDR3 is 16 amino acids. V shed 1 base and J 2 bases; nucleotides not matched to a gene: 7. The CDR3 loop is CASSLTDRSHTDTQYF. The DNA of the CDR3 is TGTGCCAGCAGCTTGACGGACAGGAGTCACACAGATACGCAGTATTTT.

The sample holds many counts of this clonotype. The chain recombines TRBV12-3 or TRBV12-4 with TRBJ1-2; D is perhaps TRBD1 (6 bases). Between the trimmed V and J ends, which lost 5 bases and 1 base, there was a span of 17 bases. The CDR3 is made up of 16 amino acids. In DNA form, the CDR3 reads TGTGCCAGCAGTCCGCGGGACACAAAGTTTAACTATGGCTACACCTTC. Protein product: CASSPRDTKFNYGYTF.

This clonotype was picked up many times. The genes are TRBV12-3 or TRBV12-4 and TRBJ2-1; 11 bases are shared with TRBD2. V was pared by 3 bases and J by 9 bases, with 1 base of the junction left unmatched. The CDR3 contains 13 residues. The CDR3 spells CASSLGLAVEQFF. DNA of the CDR3: TGTGCCAGCAGTTTGGGACTAGCGGTTGAGCAGTTCTTC.

This clonotype was seen many times. The genes are TRBV7-9 and TRBJ2-1, with D possibly called TRBD1 or TRBD2 (6 bases each). This CDR3 spans 14 amino acids. The V and J ends lost 0 bases and 8 bases respectively, with 11 bases between them. CDR1 is SEHNR and CDR2 is FQNEAQ in the germline V gene (reference sequence). For the CDR3, the DNA is TGTGCCAGCAGCTTAGCCGAGGGGGGCGATGAGCAGTTCTTC. The encoded protein is CASSLAEGGDEQFF.

This clonotype has ten or more counts. The V gene is TRBV12-3 or TRBV12-4, the J gene TRBJ1-1; the match to TRBD1 covers 10 bases. The CDR3 is made up of 15 amino acids. V dropped 5 bases and J dropped 4; count of bases not matched to a gene: 7. The CDR3 reads CASSPRTGGVTEAFF. The CDR3 nucleotides are TGTGCCAGCAGTCCTCGGACAGGGGGGGTCACTGAAGCTTTCTTT.

This clonotype was counted at least ten times. V gene TRBV5-6 combines with J gene TRBJ2-7; TRBD2 matches 11 bases. CDR3 length equals 14 residues. The trim removed 3 bases at V and 1 base at J, leaving 0 bases unmatched. From germline, CDR1 is SGHDT and CDR2 YYEEEE. CDR3: CASSSSGRSYEQYF. Here the CDR3 DNA reads TGTGCCAGCAGCTCTAGCGGGAGGTCCTACGAGCAGTACTTC.

Ten or more counts support this clonotype. The rearrangement joins TRBV20-1 to TRBJ2-7; D is undetermined. This CDR3 spans 15 amino acids. Germline assignment: CDR1 DFQATT and CDR2 SNEGSKA (reference sequence). V shed 3 bases and J shed 6 bases, with 21 bases lying between them. The chain's CDR3 is CSASPPSDGLGEQYF. DNA of the CDR3: TGCAGTGCTAGCCCACCCTCCGACGGCCTGGGCGAGCAGTACTTC.

This clonotype has a handful of counts. The rearrangement links TRBV5-1 to TRBJ2-5, with D perhaps being TRBD1 or TRBD2 (6 bases each). Germline CDR1 is SGHRS and CDR2 is YFSETQ. The CDR3 covers 15 residues. V shed 0 bases and J shed 5 bases, with 14 bases lying between them. CDR3 loop: CASSLASGARETQYF. The CDR3 DNA sequence: TGCGCCAGCAGCTTGGCTTCGGGGGCGCGGGAGACCCAGTACTTC.

The chain recombines TRBV7-6 with TRBJ2-7; D tentatively fits TRBD1 or TRBD2 (5 bases each). V lost 2 bases and J lost 7, with 15 bases in between. CDR1 is SGHVS, CDR2 FNYEAQ, per germline. This CDR3 has 14 amino acids. CDR3 region: CASSLTGTHQEQYF. DNA of the CDR3: TGTGCCAGCAGCTTAACCGGGACCCATCAGGAGCAGTACTTC.

The gene calls are TRBV28 and TRBJ2-1, with D possibly being TRBD2 (7 bases). The CDR3 has 15 amino acids. Germline-derived CDR1 and CDR2 are MDHEN and SYDVKM. Trimming left V 6 bases short and J 7 bases short, with 19 bases between. As DNA, the CDR3 is TGTGCCAGCAGCTCCTTGAGGGGGGGCCCGAATGAGCAGTTCTTC. It specifies CASSSLRGGPNEQFF. Looking up the rest from reference TRBV28 and TRBJ2-1 gives the full variable domain: DVKVTQSSRYLVKRTGEKVFLECVQDMDHENMFWYRQDPGLGLRLIYFSYDVKMKEKGDIPEGYSVSREKKERFSLILESASTNQTSMYLCASSSLRGGPNEQFFGPGTRLTVL.

The table lists this clonotype with a few counts. V usage is TRBV15 and J usage is TRBJ2-3; D perhaps matches TRBD2 (6 bases). Germline loops: CDR1 LNHNV, CDR2 YYDKDF (reference sequence). The CDR3 is 18 amino acids. Trimming took 0 bases from V and 0 from J, leaving 16 bases between them. This CDR3 is CATSREYRRDSSTDTQYF. CDR3 nucleotides: TGTGCCACCAGCAGAGAATATCGCAGGGACTCTAGCACAGATACGCAGTATTTT. The complete variable domain, with remaining parts taken from reference TRBV15 and TRBJ2-3, reads DAMVIQNPRYQVTQFGKPVTLSCSQTLNHNVMYWYQQKSSQAPKLLFHYYDKDFNNEADTPDNFQSRRPNTSFCFLDIRSPGLGDTAMYLCATSREYRRDSSTDTQYFGPGTRLTVL.

The rearrangement joins TRBV5-5 to TRBJ2-3, with D unclear. This CDR3 is built from 14 residues. V lost 4 bases and J lost 4, with 13 bases in between. Germline V gene sequence: CDR1 SGHKS, CDR2 YYEKEE (reference sequence). DNA for the CDR3: TGTGCCAGCAGCCCCCACATCATCTCAGATACGCAGTATTTT. Its translation: CASSPHIISDTQYF.

There are many counts of this clonotype. This sequence joins TRBV5-1 and TRBJ1-2; D is unresolved. Germline V lookup: CDR1 SGHRS, CDR2 YFSETQ. This CDR3 region has 13 residues. The V gene lost 1 base and the J gene lost 0 bases, with 4 bases spanning the gap. CDR3 DNA sequence: TGCGCCAGCAGCTTGTCCTCTAACTATGGCTACACCTTC. The encoded protein is CASSLSSNYGYTF.